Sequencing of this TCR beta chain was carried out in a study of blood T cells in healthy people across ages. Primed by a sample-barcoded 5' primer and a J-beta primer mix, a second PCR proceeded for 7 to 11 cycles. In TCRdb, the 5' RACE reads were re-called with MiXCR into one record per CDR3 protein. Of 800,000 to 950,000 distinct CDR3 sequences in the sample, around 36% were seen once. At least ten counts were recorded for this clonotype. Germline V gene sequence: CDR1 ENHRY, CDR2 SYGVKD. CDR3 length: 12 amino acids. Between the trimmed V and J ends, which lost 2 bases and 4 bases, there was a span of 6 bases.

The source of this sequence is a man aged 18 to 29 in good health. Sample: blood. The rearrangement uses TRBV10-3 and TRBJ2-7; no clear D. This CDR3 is CAISEKGYEQYF. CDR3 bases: TGTGCCATCAGTGAGAAAGGGTACGAGCAGTACTTC.